This T cell receptor (beta chain) was identified in a study of OX40 agonist ivuxolimab in advanced cancers. Study details: Earlier treatment with anti-PD-1, anti-PD-L1 or anti-CTLA-4 was permitted, and approximately 38% had received some.

For this clone: The target antigen is unknown. The sample carries other DNA sequences with the same CDR3.

The germline gives CDR1 MDHEN, CDR2 SYDVKM. CDR3 size: 12 residues. With 5 bases clipped from V and 6 bases from J, the junction kept 2 bases outside the gene matches. Assay: immunoSEQ multiplex PCR; the TCRdb copy retains only in-frame clones and omits some. The sample includes about 54,000 clones, around 93% of them seen just once. Whole-study findings and limits: At doses 0.1 to 3.0 mg/kg, CD4+ and CD8+ clones expanded.

This clonotype was sampled from an adult with an advanced solid tumor such as melanoma, head and neck, liver or kidney cancer. Sample: CD4+ or CD8+ T cells sorted from blood, taken in a trial of the OX40 agonist ivuxolimab. V is TRBV28 and J is TRBJ2-7, with 9 bases matching TRBD1. CDR3 residues: CASSPDRGEQYF. The DNA of the CDR3 is TGTGCCAGCAGTCCGGACAGGGGCGAGCAGTACTTC.